This TCR beta chain is drawn from a study of memory CD4+ T cells and cytomegalovirus serostatus. About the research overall: Healthy Belgian adult donors included nine or ten CMV-positive and 24 CMV-negative people. General observations from the study: A US-trained random forest predicted CMV serostatus with median AUC roughly 0.9.

The CDR3 extends over 16 amino acids. Per the germline V gene, CDR1 is MDHEN and CDR2 is SYDVKM. The ends lost 2 bases at V and 4 bases at J; junction bases unmatched: 4. Only a few counts were recorded for this clone. The antigen is unknown. The sort gate was single viable CD3+CD4+CD8-CD45RO+ cells for memory CD4+ T cells. Serum IgG to CMV pp150, pp28, p38 and p52 defined serostatus. Original analysis: After removing out-of-frame reads, around 2.2 million distinct TCRbeta sequences remained. Here immunoSEQ multiplex PCR was the method, and the copy in TCRdb shows in-frame clones only, minus some. That table supplies the V and J calls and clone size; D and trimming were determined from the DNA. Of about 46,000 clones in the sample, 78% were seen once.

The sequenced sample consisted of memory CD4+ T cells from blood. The TCR comes from an adult in good health and CMV-seronegative. V is TRBV28 and J is TRBJ2-1; 11 bases are a match to TRBD2. The CDR3 DNA is TGTGCCAGCAGTTTACCGGCTAGCGGGGGGTACAATGAGCAGTTCTTC. This encodes CASSLPASGGYNEQFF.